This T cell receptor (beta chain) is from a study of blood T cell repertoires in COVID-19. Background on the study: Samples came from the United States, Italy and Spain, spanning acute and convalescent COVID-19.

Using immunoSEQ multiplex PCR, the repertoire was profiled, and TCRdb retains in-frame clones only, with some absent. This sample has 250,000 to 350,000 clones, with about nine tenths found just once. The ends lost 3 bases at V and 1 base at J; junction bases unmatched: 3. This CDR3 contains 14 residues. Germline-derived CDR1 and CDR2 are SGHTA and FQGNSA. Membership in each cohort depended on participant-reported clinical history. The sequenced material came from PBMCs or T cells enriched from blood (not recorded which). V is TRBV7-2 and J is TRBJ2-7; 7 nucleotides align to TRBD2. The sequence was obtained from a man between 60 and 75 years old who had recovered from COVID-19. The CDR3 region has the DNA TGTGCCAGCAGCTTGACGGGGGGATCCTACGAGCAGTACTTC. Residues: CASSLTGGSYEQYF.